The 19 T cell receptor beta chains below were found in one sample sequenced in a study of blood T cells in healthy people across ages (dated by TCRdb to the mid-2010s). The method was 5' RACE. Sequencing instrument: Illumina HiSeq 2500. A second PCR of about 6 to 11 cycles was run with a J-beta primer mix and a sample-barcoded 5' primer. TCRdb trimmed public reads at Q25 via fastp, called clones via MiXCR and kept in-frame beta chains. One record per CDR3 amino acid sequence lists the most common genes and DNA. A total of 1.2 million to 1.5 million distinct CDR3 sequences appear in this sample, around 55% of them only once. The ten largest clones represent approximately 7% of the sample. The specimen was blood. These receptors came from a young man in good health.

This clonotype was seen a single time. One end of the junction is discordant with germline, which a read error may explain. V is TRBV2 and J is TRBJ2-1, with 9 bases that match TRBD1. From germline, CDR1 is SNHLY and CDR2 FYNNEI. The CDR3 totals 13 residues. CDR3 sequence: CASSAQGAHEEFF. CDR3 DNA sequence: TGTGCCAGCAGTGCACAGGGGGCGCATGAGGAGTTCTTC.

This chain connects TRBV4-2 to TRBJ2-4; D might be TRBD1 (6 bases). TRBJ2-7 matches the DNA end more closely, so the J call is doubtful. The CDR3 has 14 residues. Germline CDR1 LGHNA, CDR2 YNFKEQ. CDR3 region: CASSLPGQGNEQYF. The CDR3 DNA is TGTGCCAGCAGCCTACCGGGACAAGGAAACGAGCAGTACTTC.

In DNA, the CDR3 is TGCAGTGCTACCCTGGGGGATGAGCAGTTCTTC. Its protein is CSATLGDEQFF. The V gene is TRBV20-1, the J gene TRBJ2-1; the D gene could be TRBD1 or TRBD2 (5 bases each). Trimming removed 4 bases at V and 8 bases at J, with 9 bases between. Germline V gene data show CDR1 as DFQATT and CDR2 as SNEGSKA (reference sequence). The CDR3 is 11 amino acids.

J is TRBJ2-5 and V is TRBV27; 9 bases agree with TRBD1. The J call may be wrong; the DNA end is better matched by TRBJ2-7. Germline assignment: CDR1 MNHEY and CDR2 SMNVEV (reference sequence). This CDR3 spans 17 amino acids. The DNA of the CDR3 is TGTGCCAGCAGTTTAGCCCCACCGGGACAGGGTATCAACGAGCAGTACTTC. This translates into CASSLAPPGQGINEQYF.

The chain recombines TRBV5-5 with TRBJ2-5; 9 nucleotides line up with TRBD2. The CDR3 is 14 amino acids. The germline V gene has CDR1 SGHKS and CDR2 YYEKEE (reference sequence). The V segment lost 4 bases and the J segment 2 bases; nucleotides outside the gene matches: 3. CDR3 coding DNA: TGTGCCAGCAGCATGCTAGCGGGGCAAGAGACCCAGTACTTC. Encoded protein: CASSMLAGQETQYF.

Only a few counts were recorded for this clonotype. The chain recombines TRBV5-5 with TRBJ2-1; 13 bases fit TRBD2. With 0 bases clipped from V and 15 bases from J, the junction kept 9 bases outside the gene matches. The CDR3 extends over 15 amino acids. Germline values: CDR1 SGHKS, CDR2 YYEKEE (reference sequence). The CDR3 here is CASSLVGLAGRLWFF. DNA of the CDR3: TGTGCCAGCAGCTTGGTGGGACTAGCGGGACGGTTGTGGTTCTTC. The entire variable domain, with the rest obtained from reference TRBV5-5 and TRBJ2-1, is as follows: DAGVTQSPTHLIKTRGQQVTLRCSPISGHKSVSWYQQVLGQGPQFIFQYYEKEERGRGNFPDRFSARQFPNYSSELNVNALLLGDSALYLCASSLVGLAGRLWFFGPGTRLTVL.

This clonotype came up a few times. In DNA form, the CDR3 reads TGTGCCAGCCGACTCGTTCTGGGCAATGAGCAGTTCTTC. This encodes CASRLVLGNEQFF. This chain connects TRBV27 to TRBJ2-1; D uncertain. This CDR3 is built from 13 residues. Germline CDR1 MNHEY, CDR2 SMNVEV (reference sequence). Trimming removed 8 bases at V and 6 bases at J, with 14 bases between.

The sample holds a few counts of this clonotype. The V call is TRBV27, the J call TRBJ2-3; no definite D call. The germline CDR1 and CDR2 sequences are MNHEY and SMNVEV (reference sequence). The length of the CDR3 is 15 residues. The V and J ends lost 3 bases and 2 bases respectively, with 12 bases between them. The CDR3 DNA reads as TGTGCCAGCAGTTTGGTGCCCCTAGACACAGATACGCAGTATTTT. Its translation is CASSLVPLDTDTQYF.

The gene calls are TRBV11-2 and TRBJ1-1, with 8 bases matching TRBD1. The germline CDR1 and CDR2 sequences are SGHAT and FQNNGV. Trimming removed 5 bases from V and 1 base from J; junction bases left unmatched: 15. There are 18 residues in the CDR3. The CDR3 loop reads CASSPRTGSVGENTEAFF. CDR3 coding DNA: TGTGCCAGCAGCCCCAGGACAGGGTCGGTGGGTGAGAACACTGAAGCTTTCTTT.

This chain joins TRBV27 and TRBJ2-6; possibly TRBD1 for D (5 bases). In germline, CDR1 is MNHEY, CDR2 SMNVEV (reference sequence). There are 16 residues in the CDR3. V gave up 5 bases and J gave up 4 bases, with 15 bases separating them. The CDR3 reads CASSEWSDTGANVLTF. Here the CDR3 DNA reads TGTGCCAGCAGTGAATGGTCGGACACCGGGGCCAACGTCCTGACTTTC. Together with reference TRBV27 and TRBJ2-6, the CDR3 gives the full variable domain: EAQVTQNPRYLITVTGKKLTVTCSQNMNHEYMSWYRQDPGLGLRQIYYSMNVEVTDKGDVPEGYKVSRKEKRNFPLILESPSPNQTSLYFCASSEWSDTGANVLTFGAGSRLTVL.

This chain uses TRBV4-3 with TRBJ1-6; 7 bases line up with TRBD1. Per the germline V gene, CDR1 is LGHNA and CDR2 is YSLEER. The trim removed 3 bases at V and 10 bases at J, leaving 18 bases unmatched. The CDR3 sequence is 18 residues long. The CDR3 protein is CASSHGGGKTGVNSPLHF. The CDR3 DNA sequence: TGCGCCAGCAGCCACGGAGGGGGGAAAACAGGGGTTAACTCACCCCTCCACTTT.

The chain couples TRBV29-1 to TRBJ2-2, with TRBD1 matching 10 bases. The V gene's germline CDR1 is SQVTM and CDR2 ANQGSEA. The CDR3 loop spans 17 amino acids. V gave up 0 bases and J gave up 4 bases; unmatched junction bases: 8. The chain's CDR3 is CSVEDRQGAVGTGELFF. CDR3 nucleotide sequence: TGCAGCGTTGAAGATCGACAGGGGGCAGTTGGCACCGGGGAGCTGTTTTTT.

The chain recombines TRBV4-2 with TRBJ2-7; D possibly corresponds to TRBD2 (6 bases). V shed 2 bases and J shed 4 bases, with 18 bases lying between them. The CDR3 has 16 amino acids. CDR1 LGHNA and CDR2 YNFKEQ come from the germline V gene. CDR3 region: CASSQILAISGYEQYF. The CDR3 DNA reads TGTGCCAGCAGCCAAATCCTAGCGATTTCGGGGTACGAGCAGTACTTC.

The genes are TRBV15 and TRBJ2-4; D is unresolved. V gave up 0 bases and J gave up 2 bases, with 8 bases separating them. This CDR3 is built from 15 residues. Germline CDR1 is LNHNV and CDR2 is YYDKDF (reference sequence). The CDR3 nucleotides are TGTGCCACCAGCAGAGATGCGTACACCAAAAACATTCAGTACTTC. It translates to CATSRDAYTKNIQYF. Using reference TRBV15 and TRBJ2-4 for the parts outside the CDR3, the full variable domain is DAMVIQNPRYQVTQFGKPVTLSCSQTLNHNVMYWYQQKSSQAPKLLFHYYDKDFNNEADTPDNFQSRRPNTSFCFLDIRSPGLGDTAMYLCATSRDAYTKNIQYFGAGTRLSVL.

This chain uses TRBV29-1 with TRBJ2-5, with TRBD2 as a possible D gene (6 bases). In germline, CDR1 is SQVTM, CDR2 ANQGSEA. Trimming removed 4 bases at V and 11 bases at J, with 20 bases between. CDR3 length: 13 amino acids. In DNA, the CDR3 is TGCAGCGTTGGGGTACTAGCTTTCAATGAGCAGTACTTC. Amino acids: CSVGVLAFNEQYF. The whole variable domain, filled in from reference TRBV29-1 and TRBJ2-5, reads SAVISQKPSRDICQRGTSLTIQCQVDSQVTMMFWYRQQPGQSLTLIATANQGSEATYESGFVIDKFPISRPNLTFSTLTVSNMSPEDSSIYLCSVGVLAFNEQYFGPGTRLLVL.

CDR3 in DNA: TGCAGTGCTTACACAGCCCGGACTAATGAGTTCTTC. Protein product: CSAYTARTNEFF. This chain uses TRBV20-1 with TRBJ2-1; D possibly corresponds to TRBD2 (6 bases). Germline V gene data show CDR1 as DFQATT and CDR2 as SNEGSKA (reference sequence). V lost 5 bases to trimming and J lost 14 bases, with 19 bases between them. The length of the CDR3 is 12 residues.

This clonotype was seen a single time. The chain joins TRBV7-6 to TRBJ2-1; tentative D call: TRBD2 (5 bases). This CDR3 comprises 13 residues. V shed 5 bases and J shed 10 bases, with 15 bases lying between them. Germline lookup yields CDR1 SGHVS and CDR2 FNYEAQ. The CDR3 sequence is CASSNPLTGEQFF. The CDR3 DNA reads as TGTGCCAGCAGCAACCCTCTCACGGGAGAGCAGTTCTTC. The whole variable domain, filled in from reference TRBV7-6 and TRBJ2-1, reads GAGVSQSPRYKVTKRGQDVALRCDPISGHVSLYWYRQALGQGPEFLTYFNYEAQQDKSGLPNDRFSAERPEGSISTLTIQRTEQRDSAMYRCASSNPLTGEQFFGPGTRLTVL.

In regard to this clonotype: A read error may account for a junction end that differs from germline. This chain uses TRBV4-1 with TRBJ2-4; 9 nucleotides align to TRBD2. The J call may not be correct, given that the DNA end is closer to TRBJ2-7. Looked up from germline, CDR1 is MGHRA and CDR2 is YSYEKL. The CDR3 length is 17 residues. This chain's CDR3 is CASSLGTSGQRFYEQYF. DNA of the CDR3: TGTGCCAGCAGCTTAGGAACTAGCGGGCAAAGGTTCTACGAGCAGTACTTC.

In regard to this clonotype: An end of the junction does not agree with germline; a read error may underlie this. The V and J genes are TRBV7-9 and TRBJ2-7; D could derive from TRBD1 or TRBD2 (6 bases each). Germline assignment: CDR1 SEHNR and CDR2 FQNEAQ (reference sequence). CDR3 length: 14 amino acids. CDR3 amino acids: CVSSLRGVSYEQYF. CDR3 nucleotide sequence: TGTGTCAGCAGCTTAAGGGGGGTCTCCTACGAGCAGTACTTC.